These 27 T cell receptor beta chains share one sample of origin, sequenced in a study of tumor-infiltrating lymphocytes in primary liver carcinoma. The template, about 500 ng total RNA, yielded TCR beta cDNA made with a constant-region primer. Libraries for TCR beta were built through three nested multiplex PCR rounds, which together made up a slightly modified ARM-PCR procedure. TRBV1-TRBV30 forward primers and a C-beta reverse primer were used in the first two PCR rounds, which each ran for nine to ten cycles. MiXCR, run by TCRdb on the multiplex PCR reads, gives a single entry per CDR3 protein. The repertoire includes 190,000 or so distinct CDR3 sequences, approximately 65% of them detected once, and approximately 6.6% sits in the top ten. Blood RNA originated from unsorted whole blood, with germline DNA additionally extracted. The sequenced material came from peripheral blood. These receptors all come from a woman aged 55 to 70 with primary liver carcinoma and hepatitis B virus infection.

A remark on this clonotype: No conserved phenylalanine or tryptophan ends this CDR3, so it is likely a read error. The gene calls are TRBV11-3 and TRBJ2-1; TRBD2 is a possible D gene (6 bases). CDR1 is SGHNT and CDR2 is YENEEA in the germline V gene. The CDR3 sequence is 15 residues long. Trimming stripped 0 bases from V and 7 bases from J, with 13 bases between. DNA for the CDR3: TGTGCCAGCAGCTTAGAGACAAGCGGGCTGAATGAGCAGTTCTTA. Its protein is CASSLETSGLNEQFL.

Comments on this clonotype: One junction end does not reproduce the germline sequence, and a read error may be involved. The V call is TRBV5-1, the J call TRBJ1-1; D perhaps matches TRBD1 (6 bases). The CDR3 is 17 residues long. Germline assignment: CDR1 SGHRS and CDR2 YFSETQ. The CDR3 protein is CASSLGVGGRVNAEAFF. The DNA for the CDR3 is TGCGCCAGCAGCTTGGGGGTCGGGGGGCGTGTGAACGCTGAAGCTTTCTTT.

Points on this clonotype: Sequence at one end of the junction differs from germline and may be a read error. CDR3 region: CASSSQSTSRYTGELFF. The CDR3 DNA is TGTGCCAGCAGTTCCCAATCGACTAGCCGATACACGGGGGAGCTGTTTTTT. The V gene is TRBV6-5, the J gene TRBJ2-2; 7 positions agree with TRBD2. The CDR3 is made up of 17 amino acids. Germline lookup yields CDR1 MNHEY and CDR2 SVGAGI.

CDR3 residues: CASSPPSGRSHSGANVLTF. The CDR3 nucleotides read TGTGCCAGCTCACCACCTAGCGGGAGGTCACACTCTGGGGCCAACGTCCTGACTTTC. The genes are TRBV18 and TRBJ2-6; 10 bases are shared with TRBD2. The V and J ends lost 0 bases and 0 bases, in that order; junction bases with no gene match: 5. Looked up from germline, CDR1 is KGHSH and CDR2 is LQKENI. The CDR3 consists of 19 residues.

This clonotype appeared many times. The chain has TRBV29-1 and TRBJ2-1; D remains unclear. Germline assignment: CDR1 SQVTM and CDR2 ANQGSEA. V was clipped by 7 bases and J by 7 bases, with 11 bases between them. The CDR3 extends over 11 amino acids. Here the CDR3 reads CSGPTGNEQFF. CDR3 in DNA: TGCAGCGGCCCGACTGGGAATGAGCAGTTCTTC.

On this clonotype: This could be a read error, since a much larger clone is one nucleotide away. V and J are TRBV5-1 and TRBJ1-1; D remains unclear. The germline V gene has CDR1 SGHRS and CDR2 YFSETQ. The CDR3 contains 17 residues. The CDR3 protein is CASSLVVATTMNTEVFF. The CDR3 DNA follows: TGCGCCAGCAGCTTGGTTGTGGCCACTACAATGAACACTGAAGTTTTCTTT.

V and J are TRBV11-2 and TRBJ1-2, with a weak D call TRBD1 (6 bases). The V and J ends lost 9 bases and 2 bases respectively, with 28 bases between them. CDR3 length: 18 amino acids. Germline V gene data show CDR1 as SGHAT and CDR2 as FQNNGV. As DNA, the CDR3 is TGTGCCAGTACCTTAGCTTTCCGGGACACCAACTCAAACTATGGCTACACCTTC. Protein sequence: CASTLAFRDTNSNYGYTF.

V gene TRBV13 combines with J gene TRBJ2-7; 8 nucleotides agree with TRBD1. This CDR3 has 13 residues. The germline gives CDR1 PRHDT, CDR2 FYEKMQ (reference sequence). V lost 3 bases to trimming and J lost 5 bases; unmatched junction nucleotides: 3. The CDR3 loop is CASSLVQGDEQYF. Written as DNA, the CDR3 is TGTGCCAGCAGCTTGGTACAGGGGGACGAGCAGTACTTC.

This clonotype is medium-sized in the sample. The chain uses TRBV11-2 and TRBJ2-1, with 12 positions matching TRBD2. The CDR3 is made up of 15 amino acids. V lost 5 bases and J lost 7; bases outside the gene matches: 6. Germline lookup yields CDR1 SGHAT and CDR2 FQNNGV. The CDR3 DNA is TGTGCCAGCAGCACGACTAGCGGGAGAAGTAATGAGCAGTTCTTC. Encoded protein: CASSTTSGRSNEQFF.

This clonotype was seen a handful of times. The V gene is TRBV19, the J gene TRBJ1-5; TRBD1 agrees at 7 bases. Per the germline V gene, CDR1 is LNHDA and CDR2 is SQIVND (reference sequence). This CDR3 region has 15 residues. With 4 bases clipped from V and 2 bases from J, the junction kept 5 bases outside the gene matches. The CDR3 region has the DNA TGTGCCAGTAGTAAACAGGGGAATGGCAATCAGCCCCAGCATTTT. This encodes CASSKQGNGNQPQHF.

A note on this clonotype: The conserved closing phenylalanine or tryptophan is absent in this CDR3, likely reflecting a read error. V is TRBV6-2 or TRBV6-3 and J is TRBJ2-5; unclear D gene. In germline, CDR1 is MNHEY, CDR2 SVGEGT. V was clipped by 6 bases and J by 3 bases, with 14 bases between them. The CDR3 sequence is 14 residues long. CDR3 bases: TGTGCCAGCAGGCGACAAGCAGTAAAAGAGACCCAGTACTCC. Its protein product is CASRRQAVKETQYS.

The V and J genes are TRBV5-1 and TRBJ2-3, with D hard to call. With 7 bases removed from V and 0 bases from J, the gap between germline ends came to 12 bases. Germline CDR1 SGHRS, CDR2 YFSETQ. CDR3 length: 14 residues. The CDR3: CASATVVSTDTQYF. The CDR3 DNA sequence: TGCGCCAGCGCAACCGTCGTAAGCACAGATACGCAGTATTTT.

Details on this clonotype: One junction end disagrees with the germline gene, perhaps due to a read error. The chain is built from TRBV5-4 and TRBJ2-5; D is undetermined. The CDR3 is 12 residues long. Germline V gene lookup returns CDR1 SGHNT and CDR2 YYREEE (reference sequence). The CDR3 is CTSSRTRETQYF. The CDR3 DNA follows: TGTACCAGCAGCCGTACGAGGGAGACCCAGTACTTC.

Comment on this clonotype: Mismatch with germline at one junction end may stem from a read error. The V call is TRBV6-5, the J call TRBJ2-7; TRBD2 aligns across 7 bases. The V gene's germline CDR1 is MNHEY and CDR2 SVGAGI. The CDR3 loop spans 14 amino acids. The CDR3 nucleotides read TGTGCCGGCAGGCGGATAGCGGGCGGCTACGAGCAATACTTC. Protein product: CAGRRIAGGYEQYF.

To note about this clonotype: A junction boundary mismatches the germline segment, possibly from a read error. The genes are TRBV5-6 and TRBJ1-5; D call uncertain. The CDR3 has 13 residues. Looked up from germline, CDR1 is SGHDT and CDR2 is YYEEEE. The CDR3, as DNA: TGTGCCAGCAGCTTGGGGTGGGATCAGCCTCAGCGTTTT. Translation gives CASSLGWDQPQRF.

This clonotype was seen only once. A single base separates this from a much larger clone, so it may be a read error. The rearrangement joins TRBV7-8 to TRBJ2-3; 9 bases are shared with TRBD2. J gave up 0 bases and V 2 bases, and 3 bases lay outside the gene matches. CDR3 length: 16 residues. From germline, CDR1 is SGHVS and CDR2 FQNEAQ. As DNA, the CDR3 is TGTGCCAGCAGCTTACTAGCGGGAATAAGCACAGATACGCAGTATTTT. The encoded protein is CASSLLAGISTDTQYF.

A note on this clonotype: Just one base apart from a much larger clone, this may be a read error. J is TRBJ1-3 and V is TRBV6-6; D is undetermined. CDR1 and CDR2 from the germline V gene are MNHNY and SVGAGI (reference sequence). The CDR3 sequence is 17 residues long. The CDR3 is CASSDRVRRDSVNTIYF. In nucleotides, the CDR3 is TGTGCCAGCAGTGACCGGGTCAGAAGAGACTCTGTAAACACCATATATTTT.

This clonotype was seen repeatedly, ten times or more. This chain uses TRBV7-8 with TRBJ2-3, with 9 positions matching TRBD2. The V segment lost 7 bases and the J segment 4 bases; nucleotides outside the gene matches: 9. Germline CDR1 SGHVS, CDR2 FQNEAQ. The CDR3 loop spans 15 amino acids. CDR3 DNA: TGTGCCAGCATCGTTAGCGGGAGTCGCCCAGATACGCAGTATTTT. Translating gives CASIVSGSRPDTQYF.

In the case of this clonotype: It may be a read error: a sequence one base away is much more abundant. V and J are TRBV6-6 and TRBJ1-5, with 7 bases fitting TRBD1. Germline assignment: CDR1 MNHNY and CDR2 SVGAGI (reference sequence). CDR3 length: 21 amino acids. Trimming at V came to 2 bases and at J to 0 bases, leaving 19 bases not matched to a gene. Written as DNA, the CDR3 is TGTGCCAGCAGTTACGGGGAAAGGGGGCAGCGTGGGGTGGCTAGCAATCAGCCCCAGCATTTT. Translating gives CASSYGERGQRGVASNQPQHF.

To note about this clonotype: A much larger clone sits a single nucleotide away, making a read error possible. V gene TRBV12-3 or TRBV12-4 combines with J gene TRBJ2-1; D is perhaps TRBD1 (5 bases). This CDR3 has 17 residues. This CDR3 reads CASSTRRQPTSYNELFF. For the CDR3, the DNA is TGTGCCAGCAGTACGCGTCGACAGCCTACCTCCTACAATGAGCTGTTCTTC.

Details on this clonotype: A read error may account for a junction end that differs from germline. The V and J genes are TRBV10-1 and TRBJ2-1; no reliable D call. CDR1 and CDR2 (germline): WNHNN, SYGVQD (reference sequence). There are 15 residues in the CDR3. The CDR3 loop reads CASSESGAWRNGQFF. The DNA of the CDR3 is TGCGCCAGCAGTGAGTCCGGTGCATGGCGCAATGGGCAGTTCTTC.

The V and J genes are TRBV11-2 and TRBJ1-2; D is undetermined. V gave up 5 bases and J gave up 4 bases, with 11 bases separating them. The CDR3 is made up of 13 amino acids. The germline V gene has CDR1 SGHAT and CDR2 FQNNGV. Here the CDR3 DNA reads TGTGCCAGCAGCGCCGAGTCCTCCTATGGCTACACCTTC. It encodes CASSAESSYGYTF.

As regards this clonotype: A junction end diverges from the germline sequence, so it may reflect a read error. The rearrangement joins TRBV4-1 to TRBJ2-7; D is unclear. The CDR3 spans 17 residues. The V gene's germline CDR1 is MGHRA and CDR2 YSYEKL. The DNA for the CDR3 is TGCGCCGGCAGCCTCGGATCCCTCCGGAGCACTACTTACGAGCAGTACTTC. Protein product: CAGSLGSLRSTTYEQYF.

Worth noting for this clonotype: At one end the junction does not follow the germline gene, possibly because of a read error. The chain has TRBV11-2 and TRBJ2-3, with 7 nucleotides matching TRBD2. CDR1 and CDR2 (germline): SGHAT, FQNNGV. The CDR3 covers 16 residues. The DNA of the CDR3 is TGTGCCAGCAACTTAGGTACTAGCGCCTACACAGATATGCAGTATTTT. It specifies CASNLGTSAYTDMQYF.

This clonotype was observed once. The V call is TRBV11-2, the J call TRBJ2-1; 9 bases map to TRBD1. Germline lookup yields CDR1 SGHAT and CDR2 FQNNGV. This CDR3 comprises 17 residues. J gave up 16 bases and V 2 bases, and 21 bases lay outside the gene matches. DNA of the CDR3: TGTGCCAGCAGCTTAACCCACGGACAGGGGTACAGGTGTGTGCAATTCTTC. It specifies CASSLTHGQGYRCVQFF.

On this clonotype itself: The germline gene is not matched at one end of the junction; a read error may be the cause. V and J are TRBV11-2 and TRBJ2-3; 7 bases line up with TRBD2. This CDR3 has 16 residues. Germline V lookup: CDR1 SGHAT, CDR2 FQNNGV. CDR3 in amino acids: CASSLGTGGSADTQYF. The CDR3 DNA reads as TGTGCCAGCAGCCTCGGGACTGGCGGGAGCGCAGATACACAGTATTTT.

This clonotype was seen many times. The genes are TRBV29-1 and TRBJ1-1; the D gene is possibly TRBD1 (5 bases). The V end was cut by 8 bases, the J end by 0 bases, with 22 bases between. Germline CDR1 is SQVTM and CDR2 is ANQGSEA. The CDR3 consists of 16 residues. CDR3 nucleotide sequence: TGCAGCACAAGTGGGGAGGGGTTTTTAATGAACACTGAAGCTTTCTTT. Amino acid sequence: CSTSGEGFLMNTEAFF. Full variable domain (outside the CDR3, taken from reference TRBV29-1 and TRBJ1-1): SAVISQKPSRDICQRGTSLTIQCQVDSQVTMMFWYRQQPGQSLTLIATANQGSEATYESGFVIDKFPISRPNLTFSTLTVSNMSPEDSSIYLCSTSGEGFLMNTEAFFGQGTRLTVV.